One and the same sample provided the 15 T cell receptor beta chains below, sequenced in a study of OX40 agonist ivuxolimab in advanced cancers. The data were produced by immunoSEQ multiplex PCR, yet TCRdb's version contains in-frame clones alone and is incomplete. Of 100,000 to 150,000 clones in the sample, just under 95% were seen once. The sequenced sample was CD4+ or CD8+ T cells sorted from blood, obtained in a trial of the OX40 agonist ivuxolimab. The receptors stem from an adult with an advanced solid tumor such as melanoma, head and neck, liver or kidney cancer.

The genes are TRBV7-8 and TRBJ1-5, with 12 nucleotides matching TRBD1. CDR3 length: 18 amino acids. With V trimmed by 5 bases and J by 4 bases, 12 bases remained unmatched. In germline, CDR1 is SGHVS, CDR2 FQNEAQ. DNA for the CDR3: TGTGCCAGCAGCCCCTCGGTGGGGACAGGGGGCAATAATCAGCCCCAGCATTTT. Its translation: CASSPSVGTGGNNQPQHF.

The chain uses TRBV7-8 and TRBJ2-3; D might be TRBD2 (5 bases). Germline values: CDR1 SGHVS, CDR2 FQNEAQ. The V gene lost 3 bases and the J gene lost 3 bases, with 10 bases spanning the gap. This CDR3 has 14 residues. CDR3 residues: CASSLRAETDTQYF. In DNA, the CDR3 is TGTGCCAGCAGCTTGAGGGCGGAGACAGATACGCAGTATTTT.

This chain uses TRBV6-1 with TRBJ1-1; TRBD1 is a possible D gene (6 bases). Trimming stripped 3 bases from V and 3 bases from J, with 8 bases between. The length of the CDR3 is 13 residues. Germline V gives CDR1 MNHNS, CDR2 SASEGT. The CDR3 DNA reads TGTGCCAGCAGTGACCCAGGGGACACTGAAGCTTTCTTT. This encodes CASSDPGDTEAFF.

The chain combines TRBV7-2 with TRBJ2-2; maybe TRBD2 (5 bases). The germline V and J ends were trimmed by 2 bases and 0 bases, with 16 bases remaining between them. Per the germline V gene, CDR1 is SGHTA and CDR2 is FQGNSA. CDR3 size: 18 residues. DNA of the CDR3: TGTGCCAGCAGCTTAATGTTTGGAGGATCCGCGAACACCGGGGAGCTGTTTTTT. It codes for CASSLMFGGSANTGELFF.

The chain uses TRBV14 and TRBJ1-1, with D uncertain. The germline V gene encodes CDR1 SGHDN and CDR2 FVKESK. V was trimmed by 0 bases and J by 1 base, leaving 9 bases between them. This CDR3 has 15 amino acids. As DNA, the CDR3 is TGTGCCAGCAGCCAAGATCCCACGTGGAACACTGAAGCTTTCTTT. It is translated as CASSQDPTWNTEAFF.

The chain links TRBV7-3 to TRBJ2-1; the match to TRBD2 covers 7 bases. CDR1 and CDR2 (germline): SGHTA, FQGTGA. After removal of 6 bases from V and 0 bases from J, the junction contained 5 bases not matched to a gene. The CDR3 loop spans 15 amino acids. In nucleotides, the CDR3 is TGTGCCAGCAGTCAGGGACTAAGCTCCTACAATGAGCAGTTCTTC. It encodes CASSQGLSSYNEQFF.

V usage is TRBV5-6 and J usage is TRBJ2-7; 7 bases align to TRBD1. The CDR3 has 15 amino acids. Unmatched junction bases numbered 5, after V lost 0 bases and J lost 2 bases. Germline V CDR1 and CDR2: SGHDT, YYEEEE. The CDR3 DNA reads as TGTGCCAGCAGCTTGGTCACACAGGGGCCCTACGAGCAGTACTTC. This encodes CASSLVTQGPYEQYF.

The chain recombines TRBV5-4 with TRBJ2-3; D possibly matches TRBD1 or TRBD2 (6 bases each). The V gene lost 10 bases and the J gene lost 3 bases, with 24 bases spanning the gap. The CDR3 has 16 residues. Germline V lookup: CDR1 SGHNT, CDR2 YYREEE (reference sequence). The CDR3 here is CAPSGGGVTPTDTQYF. The CDR3 coding sequence is TGTGCCCCCTCCGGGGGCGGGGTCACCCCGACAGATACGCAGTATTTT.

The chain carries TRBV19 and TRBJ2-5; 7 nucleotides agree with TRBD2. The end of the DNA fits TRBJ2-7 better, so the J call may be wrong. The CDR3 covers 16 residues. Germline assignment: CDR1 LNHDA and CDR2 SQIVND (reference sequence). The CDR3 DNA sequence: TGTGCCAGTAGTATCTATCGAGCGGGAAACTCCTACGAGCAGTACTTC. Protein: CASSIYRAGNSYEQYF.

The J gene is TRBJ2-5, the V gene TRBV7-2, with 12 bases identical to TRBD2. The CDR3 contains 15 residues. Germline CDR1 and CDR2: SGHTA and FQGNSA. V dropped 4 bases and J dropped 5; count of bases not matched to a gene: 5. CDR3 in amino acids: CASSYRTSGKETQYF. CDR3 in DNA: TGTGCCAGCAGCTACCGGACTAGCGGGAAGGAGACCCAGTACTTC. Combining the CDR3 with reference TRBV7-2 and TRBJ2-5 gives the whole variable domain GAGVSQSPSNKVTEKGKDVELRCDPISGHTALYWYRQSLGQGLEFLIYFQGNSAPDKSGLPSDRFSAERTGGSVSTLTIQRTQQEDSAVYLCASSYRTSGKETQYFGPGTRLLVL.

This clone is a singleton in its sample. The V gene is TRBV7-9, the J gene TRBJ1-2; TRBD1 agrees at 7 bases. Germline CDR1 is SEHNR and CDR2 is FQNEAQ (reference sequence). V lost 5 bases and J lost 4; bases outside the gene matches: 1. This CDR3 comprises 12 residues. This CDR3 is CASSGDSYGYTF. The CDR3 coding sequence is TGTGCCAGCAGCGGGGACAGCTATGGCTACACCTTC.

The V and J genes are TRBV6-5 and TRBJ2-2, with TRBD2 identical over 7 bases. The trim removed 6 bases at V and 3 bases at J, leaving 7 bases unmatched. Germline assignment: CDR1 MNHEY and CDR2 SVGAGI. The length of the CDR3 is 15 residues. The CDR3 DNA follows: TGTGCCAGCAGGTATACGGGAGGATACACCGGGGAGCTGTTTTTT. Protein sequence: CASRYTGGYTGELFF.

The CDR3 protein is CASSASRSTEAFF. For the CDR3, the DNA is TGTGCCAGCAGCGCCAGCCGGTCTACTGAAGCTTTCTTT. The chain recombines TRBV9 with TRBJ1-1; D gene uncertain. Between the trimmed V and J ends, which lost 3 bases and 5 bases, there was a span of 11 bases. Germline V lookup: CDR1 SGDLS, CDR2 YYNGEE. CDR3 length: 13 amino acids.

The chain combines TRBV25-1 with TRBJ1-2; D is uncertain. Germline assignment: CDR1 MGHDK and CDR2 SYGVNS. Trimming took 10 bases from V and 6 from J, leaving 15 bases between them. This CDR3 is built from 12 residues. Here the CDR3 reads CATLSGSHGYTF. The CDR3 nucleotides read TGTGCCACCCTATCGGGGAGCCATGGCTACACCTTC.

CDR3 loop: CASSLRGLHIPTEGAFF. The CDR3 DNA sequence: TGTGCCAGCAGCTTGCGGGGCCTACACATCCCGACCGAGGGGGCTTTCTTT. The chain couples TRBV7-3 to TRBJ1-1, with D maybe TRBD1 (5 bases). The CDR3 loop spans 17 amino acids. The germline V gene has CDR1 SGHTA and CDR2 FQGTGA. V was cut by 3 bases and J by 11 bases, with 28 bases left in between. Full variable domain (missing parts from reference TRBV7-3 and TRBJ1-1): GAGVSQTPSNKVTEKGKYVELRCDPISGHTALYWYRQSLGQGPEFLIYFQGTGAADDSGLPNDRFFAVRPEGSVSTLKIQRTERGDSAVYLCASSLRGLHIPTEGAFFGQGTRLTVV.